The next 27 T cell receptor beta chains were all read from a single sample in a study of cytotoxic CD8 clonotypes in ibrutinib-treated CLL. The method was immunoSEQ multiplex PCR; TCRdb's version includes in-frame clones alone and lacks a portion of them. This table holds over 95,000 clones, about 58% found once. The starting material was PBMCs, obtained after 24 months of ibrutinib treatment. These TCRs come from a human donor with chronic lymphocytic leukemia.

This clone showed up just a few times. V is TRBV29-1 and J is TRBJ1-1; tentatively, D is TRBD1 (6 bases). CDR1 and CDR2 (germline): SQVTM, ANQGSEA. CDR3 size: 11 residues. Trimming shortened V by 7 bases and J by 6 bases, and 12 bases separated the two germline ends. In DNA, the CDR3 is TGCAGCGCCGGAGAGGGGGCTGAAGCTTTCTTT. Residues: CSAGEGAEAFF.

The rearrangement links TRBV11-3 to TRBJ2-2; D may be TRBD1 (6 bases). CDR3 length: 14 amino acids. V lost 5 bases, J lost 7 bases, and 14 bases lay in between. Germline V lookup: CDR1 SGHNT, CDR2 YENEEA. This CDR3 reads CASSPYRDGGELFF. CDR3 coding DNA: TGTGCCAGCAGCCCGTACAGGGACGGCGGGGAGCTGTTTTTT.

This clone was seen only a few times. The rearrangement uses TRBV2 and TRBJ2-6; D not certain. Looked up from germline, CDR1 is SNHLY and CDR2 is FYNNEI. The CDR3 runs 14 residues. The V gene lost 6 bases and the J gene lost 0 bases, with 6 bases spanning the gap. This chain's CDR3 is CASRDRSGANVLTF. CDR3 bases: TGTGCCAGCAGAGACCGCTCTGGGGCCAACGTCCTGACTTTC.

The V call is TRBV6-5, the J call TRBJ1-4; 10 nucleotides line up with TRBD1. The CDR3 is 15 residues long. CDR1 is MNHEY and CDR2 is SVGAGI in the germline V gene. V shed 4 bases, J shed 6 bases, and the junction held 5 bases outside the gene matches. CDR3 amino acids: CASSSSGTGDEKLFF. CDR3 coding DNA: TGTGCCAGCAGTTCCTCGGGGACAGGGGATGAAAAACTGTTTTTT.

This chain connects TRBV19 to TRBJ2-1, with TRBD2 matching over 9 bases. V lost 2 bases and J lost 10; bases outside the gene matches: 6. The CDR3 length is 14 residues. Germline V gene sequence: CDR1 LNHDA, CDR2 SQIVND (reference sequence). As DNA, the CDR3 is TGTGCCAGTAGTATAAAGCGGGGGGCTGGGGAGCAGTTCTTC. Protein: CASSIKRGAGEQFF.

The chain joins TRBV7-8 to TRBJ2-2, with D tentatively TRBD1 (6 bases). The CDR3 loop spans 17 amino acids. Trimming left V 2 bases short and J 6 bases short, with 19 bases between. The germline CDR1 and CDR2 sequences are SGHVS and FQNEAQ. Here the CDR3 reads CASSLSPAGVIAGELFF. The CDR3, as DNA: TGTGCCAGCAGCTTATCCCCGGCAGGGGTCATTGCCGGGGAGCTGTTTTTT.

The V call is TRBV29-1, the J call TRBJ1-2; D ambiguous. Per the germline V gene, CDR1 is SQVTM and CDR2 is ANQGSEA. The length of the CDR3 is 10 residues. Here the CDR3 DNA reads TGCGGCGGTTATGAGGATGGCTACACCTTC. It yields the protein CGGYEDGYTF.

This chain joins TRBV4-3 and TRBJ1-4, with a weak D call TRBD1 (6 bases). The CDR3 covers 17 residues. Looked up from germline, CDR1 is LGHNA and CDR2 is YSLEER. Trimming pared 0 bases from V and 3 bases from J, leaving 14 bases between. This chain's CDR3 is CASSQDGGGGANEKLFF. The CDR3, as DNA: TGCGCCAGCAGCCAAGATGGAGGGGGGGGAGCTAATGAAAAACTGTTTTTT.

This rearrangement joins TRBV6-9 to TRBJ2-7; D is tentatively TRBD1 or TRBD2 (5 bases each). The V and J ends lost 5 bases and 3 bases respectively, with 11 bases between them. From germline, CDR1 is MNHGY and CDR2 SVAAGI. The CDR3 has 13 residues. CDR3 sequence (DNA): TGTGCCAGCAGTGAAGGGGAGTTCTACGAGCAGTACTTC. It encodes CASSEGEFYEQYF.

The V and J genes are TRBV11-3 and TRBJ2-3; D is perhaps TRBD1 or TRBD2 (7 bases each). Looked up from germline, CDR1 is SGHNT and CDR2 is YENEEA. Deletions cut 6 bases from V and 7 bases from J, with 20 bases between. The CDR3 extends over 15 amino acids. The CDR3 loop reads CASSNRGGGTNTQYF. CDR3 DNA sequence: TGTGCCAGCAGTAACAGGGGCGGGGGCACTAATACGCAGTATTTT.

This clone came up a few times. The V gene is TRBV7-2, the J gene TRBJ1-2, with D uncertain. Trimming removed 5 bases from V and 2 bases from J, with 12 bases in between. This CDR3 is built from 14 residues. Germline V gene sequence: CDR1 SGHTA, CDR2 FQGNSA. The CDR3 spells CASSQQAGNYGYTF. For the CDR3, the DNA is TGTGCCAGCAGCCAACAAGCGGGGAACTATGGCTACACCTTC.

This clone was seen only once. This rearrangement joins TRBV7-9 to TRBJ1-1, with D hard to call. The CDR3 consists of 15 residues. The germline gives CDR1 SEHNR, CDR2 FQNEAQ (reference sequence). The V and J ends lost 5 bases and 0 bases respectively, with 13 bases between them. CDR3 coding DNA: TGTGCCAGCAGCCATGCATCGGGGATGAACACTGAAGCTTTCTTT. Amino acids: CASSHASGMNTEAFF.

The V call is TRBV29-1, the J call TRBJ2-1; 8 bases line up with TRBD2. From germline, CDR1 is SQVTM and CDR2 ANQGSEA. The length of the CDR3 is 16 residues. Unmatched junction bases numbered 5, after V lost 1 base and J lost 0 bases. DNA for the CDR3: TGCAGCGTTGAAGCCCAGCGGGGGAGCTCCTACAATGAGCAGTTCTTC. It translates to CSVEAQRGSSYNEQFF.

The chain links TRBV6-6 to TRBJ1-1; TRBD1 matches 7 bases. J lost 2 bases, V lost 6 bases, and 6 bases had no gene match. The V gene's germline CDR1 is MNHNY and CDR2 SVGAGI (reference sequence). The CDR3 sequence is 14 residues long. The CDR3 DNA reads TGTGCCAGCAGGGGGAGACAGGGTAACACTGAAGCTTTCTTT. Protein: CASRGRQGNTEAFF.

The V call is TRBV27, the J call TRBJ2-7; D remains ambiguous. V was trimmed by 4 bases and J by 0 bases, leaving 16 bases between them. CDR3 length: 16 residues. Germline CDR1 MNHEY, CDR2 SMNVEV (reference sequence). The CDR3 spells CASSSARGGSSYEQYF. CDR3 bases: TGTGCCAGCAGTTCGGCAAGAGGCGGCAGCTCCTACGAGCAGTACTTC.

The chain combines TRBV5-4 with TRBJ2-7, with D maybe TRBD2 (6 bases). CDR1 and CDR2 from the germline V gene are SGHNT and YYREEE (reference sequence). The CDR3 runs 15 residues. The V end lost 0 bases, the J end lost 0 bases, and 10 bases lay between the germline ends. DNA for the CDR3: TGTGCCAGCAGCTTGGGCGGGGTAAGCTCCTACGAGCAGTACTTC. Its translation: CASSLGGVSSYEQYF.

This clone was seen a few times. The rearrangement links TRBV27 to TRBJ1-4; maybe TRBD1 (5 bases). Germline V gene data show CDR1 as MNHEY and CDR2 as SMNVEV (reference sequence). V lost 3 bases and J 11 bases, leaving 16 bases between the germline ends. This CDR3 region has 14 residues. Here the CDR3 DNA reads TGTGCCAGCAGTTTGGAGCCCCAGGGCGAGAAACTGTTTTTT. It specifies CASSLEPQGEKLFF.

The rearrangement uses TRBV4-1 and TRBJ2-7; possibly TRBD2 for D (7 bases). Trimming took off 6 bases at V and 2 bases at J, with 14 bases between the two ends. The CDR3 runs to 14 residues. Germline V gene data show CDR1 as MGHRA and CDR2 as YSYEKL. The CDR3 loop is CASSPTGGTYEQYF. CDR3 sequence (DNA): TGCGCCAGCAGTCCCACGGGGGGCACCTACGAGCAGTACTTC.

CDR3 nucleotide sequence: TGTGCCAGCAGGGCCCGTTATGGGGGGTATGGCTACACCTTC. Translation gives CASRARYGGYGYTF. This chain connects TRBV6-1 to TRBJ1-2, with D possibly being TRBD1 (5 bases). V lost 6 bases and J lost 5, with 16 bases in between. CDR1 MNHNS and CDR2 SASEGT come from the germline V gene. The CDR3 has 14 amino acids.

This clone appeared a few times. The chain carries TRBV30 and TRBJ1-1; no firm D call. This CDR3 is 12 amino acids long. Germline CDR1 GTSNPN, CDR2 SVGIG (reference sequence). Trimming took off 2 bases at V and 1 base at J, with 5 bases between the two ends. Here the CDR3 reads CAWSRRNTEAFF. In nucleotides, the CDR3 is TGTGCCTGGAGTCGTAGGAACACTGAAGCTTTCTTT.

This chain connects TRBV4-1 to TRBJ1-2; D call uncertain. Germline CDR1 is MGHRA and CDR2 is YSYEKL. CDR3 length: 16 residues. V lost 1 base and J lost 0, with 12 bases in between. In DNA form, the CDR3 reads TGCGCCAGCAGCCAAGGAATCGGCAGTTCTAACTATGGCTACACCTTC. Its translation is CASSQGIGSSNYGYTF.

This chain connects TRBV11-3 to TRBJ2-7; tentative D call: TRBD2 (7 bases). V was clipped by 1 base and J by 5 bases, with 15 bases between them. The CDR3 is made up of 15 amino acids. Germline CDR1 is SGHNT and CDR2 is YENEEA. In nucleotides, the CDR3 is TGTGCCAGCAGCTTAGCGGTGGCGGGGGACAACGAGCAGTACTTC. Protein: CASSLAVAGDNEQYF.

For the CDR3, the DNA is TGTGCCAGCAGTAACGACAGGGGAAGGACAGATACGCAGTATTTT. Translated, it gives CASSNDRGRTDTQYF. This chain joins TRBV6-6 and TRBJ2-3; 8 nucleotides align to TRBD1. The CDR3 totals 15 residues. Germline V gene sequence: CDR1 MNHNY, CDR2 SVGAGI (reference sequence). Trimming at V came to 5 bases and at J to 3 bases, leaving 7 bases not matched to a gene.

This clone was found once. The rearrangement uses TRBV18 and TRBJ1-2; D not resolved. This CDR3 contains 13 residues. Germline V CDR1 and CDR2: KGHSH, LQKENI. The V end was cut by 3 bases, the J end by 7 bases, with 12 bases between. The CDR3 region is CASSPTGSFGYTF. The CDR3 nucleotides read TGTGCCAGCTCACCTACCGGGTCGTTTGGCTACACCTTC. Variable domain in full (rest from reference TRBV18 and TRBJ1-2): NAGVMQNPRHLVRRRGQEARLRCSPMKGHSHVYWYRQLPEEGLKFMVYLQKENIIDESGMPKERFSAEFPKEGPSILRIQQVVRGDSAAYFCASSPTGSFGYTFGSGTRLTVV.

The V call is TRBV6-5, the J call TRBJ1-5; weak D call: TRBD1 (6 bases). This CDR3 has 15 amino acids. Trimming took off 0 bases at V and 2 bases at J, with 8 bases between the two ends. Germline CDR1 and CDR2: MNHEY and SVGAGI. CDR3 in DNA: TGTGCCAGCAGTTACTCTAGACAGGGCAATCAGCCCCAGCATTTT. This codes for CASSYSRQGNQPQHF.

This clone was observed at least ten times. The rearrangement uses TRBV4-1 and TRBJ1-5; TRBD1 aligns across 9 bases. The germline CDR1 and CDR2 sequences are MGHRA and YSYEKL. V shed 4 bases and J 7 bases; nucleotides not matched to a gene: 11. The CDR3 is made up of 16 amino acids. The CDR3 reads CASSLFGTGNGQPQHF. For the CDR3, the DNA is TGCGCCAGCAGCCTGTTCGGGACAGGGAATGGGCAGCCCCAGCATTTT.

The CDR3 loop is CASSFGAIQPDTQYF. CDR3 nucleotide sequence: TGCGCCAGCAGCTTCGGGGCTATCCAACCGGATACGCAGTATTTT. The chain joins TRBV5-1 to TRBJ2-3; TRBD1 or TRBD2 may be the D gene (5 bases each). Trimming removed 2 bases at V and 6 bases at J, with 16 bases between. CDR1 is SGHRS, CDR2 YFSETQ, per germline. There are 15 residues in the CDR3.